This TCR beta chain stems from a study of Ad26.COV2.S vaccination and SARS-CoV-2 variants. Study information: The donor participated in the COV1001 trial, in its Ad26.COV2.S arm. Ad26.COV2.S given intramuscularly, once or twice 56 days apart.

Using immunoSEQ multiplex PCR, the repertoire was profiled, and TCRdb retains in-frame clones only, with some absent. This sample carries roughly 270,000 clones, over 75% of them seen once, and the ten largest clones take around 3%. CDR1 is GTSNPN, CDR2 SVGIG, per germline (reference sequence). The CDR3 contains 14 residues. The V gene lost 1 base and the J gene lost 5 bases, with 12 bases spanning the gap. The treatment: over 15 received Ad26.COV2.S at low or high dose, single or two shots; 5 received placebo; per-sample allocation not given. Sampling took place 63 days after the first vaccine or placebo injection. As regards this clone: Its matching antigen is unknown.

Findings and limits, study-wide: Reported post-vaccination CD8+ and CD4+ T cell responses to spike showed substantial breadth.

Sample: peripheral blood, taken in a trial of Ad26.COV2.S vaccine versus placebo. The TCR originated in a person aged 18-65 years who received the Ad26.COV2.S COVID-19 vaccine or a placebo. The rearrangement joins TRBV30 to TRBJ1-5; perhaps TRBD1 as D (5 bases). CDR3 in amino acids: CAWSGDSTYQPQHF. The CDR3 region has the DNA TGTGCCTGGAGTGGCGACAGTACGTATCAGCCCCAGCATTTT.